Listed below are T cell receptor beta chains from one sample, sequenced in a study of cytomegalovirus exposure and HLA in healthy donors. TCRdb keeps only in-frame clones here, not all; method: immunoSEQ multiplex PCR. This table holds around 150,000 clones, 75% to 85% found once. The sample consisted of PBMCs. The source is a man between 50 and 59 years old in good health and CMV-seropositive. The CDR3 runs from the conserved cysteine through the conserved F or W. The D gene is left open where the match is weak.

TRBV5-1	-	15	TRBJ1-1	CASSLDYWGGTEAFF	TGCGCCAGCAGCTTGGATTACTGGGGGGGCACTGAAGCTTTCTTT
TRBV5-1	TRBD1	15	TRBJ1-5	CASSLTGQTNQPQHF	TGCGCCAGCAGCTTGACGGGACAGACGAATCAGCCCCAGCATTTT
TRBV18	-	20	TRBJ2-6	CASSPRAGQGLSSGANVLTF	TGTGCCAGCTCACCAAGGGCAGGGCAGGGGTTAAGCTCTGGGGCCAACGTCCTGACTTTC
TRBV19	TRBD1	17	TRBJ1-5	CASSGGQGGLGSQPQHF	TGTGCCAGTTCAGGGGGACAGGGGGGACTTGGAAGTCAGCCCCAGCATTTT
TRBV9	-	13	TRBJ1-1	CASSPLRRTEAFF	TGTGCCAGCAGCCCATTGAGGAGAACTGAAGCTTTCTTT
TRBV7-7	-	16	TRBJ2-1	CASSLGIRQGKDEQFF	TGTGCCAGCAGCTTAGGTATAAGGCAGGGAAAGGATGAGCAGTTCTTC
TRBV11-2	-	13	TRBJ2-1	CASSFPGQLEQFF	TGTGCCAGCAGCTTTCCCGGACAGCTTGAGCAGTTCTTC
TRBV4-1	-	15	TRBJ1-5	CASSHSETTGQPQHF	TGCGCCAGCAGCCACTCCGAAACAACGGGTCAGCCCCAGCATTTT
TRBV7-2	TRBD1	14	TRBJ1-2	CASSTPGQDYGYTF	TGTGCCAGCAGCACACCGGGACAGGACTATGGCTACACCTTC
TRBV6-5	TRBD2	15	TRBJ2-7	CASSYSGGKAYEQYF	TGTGCCAGCAGTTACTCGGGGGGGAAGGCCTACGAGCAGTACTTC
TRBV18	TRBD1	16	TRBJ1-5	CASSPQRDRGNQPQHF	TGTGCCAGCTCACCACAAAGGGACAGGGGCAATCAGCCCCAGCATTTT
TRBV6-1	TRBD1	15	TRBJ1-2	CASSRGTGDRYGYTF	TGTGCCAGCAGCCGAGGGACAGGGGACCGCTATGGCTACACCTTC
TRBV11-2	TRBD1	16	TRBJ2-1	CASSPGGQGVNNEQFF	TGTGCCAGCAGCCCAGGCGGACAGGGTGTGAACAATGAGCAGTTCTTC
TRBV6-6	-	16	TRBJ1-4	CASSFPVSGRAEKLFF	TGTGCCAGCAGTTTCCCTGTCTCAGGCAGGGCTGAAAAACTGTTTTTT
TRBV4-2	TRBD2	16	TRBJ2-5	CASSPASGGPQETQYF	TGTGCCAGCAGCCCCGCTAGCGGGGGGCCCCAAGAGACCCAGTACTTC